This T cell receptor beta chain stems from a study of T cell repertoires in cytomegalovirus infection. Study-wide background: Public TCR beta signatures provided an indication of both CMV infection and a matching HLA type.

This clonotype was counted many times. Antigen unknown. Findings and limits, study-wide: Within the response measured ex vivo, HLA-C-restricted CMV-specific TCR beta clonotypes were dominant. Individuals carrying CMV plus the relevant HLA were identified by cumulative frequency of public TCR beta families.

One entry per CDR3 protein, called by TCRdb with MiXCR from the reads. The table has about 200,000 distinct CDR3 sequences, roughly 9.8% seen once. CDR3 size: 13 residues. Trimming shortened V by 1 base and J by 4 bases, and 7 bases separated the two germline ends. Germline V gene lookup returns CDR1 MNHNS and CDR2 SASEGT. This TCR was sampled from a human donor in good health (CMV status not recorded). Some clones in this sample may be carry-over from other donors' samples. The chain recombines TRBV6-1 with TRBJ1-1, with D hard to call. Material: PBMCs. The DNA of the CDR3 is TGTGCCAGCAGTGAAGTCGGACCCACTGAAGCTTTCTTT. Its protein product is CASSEVGPTEAFF.